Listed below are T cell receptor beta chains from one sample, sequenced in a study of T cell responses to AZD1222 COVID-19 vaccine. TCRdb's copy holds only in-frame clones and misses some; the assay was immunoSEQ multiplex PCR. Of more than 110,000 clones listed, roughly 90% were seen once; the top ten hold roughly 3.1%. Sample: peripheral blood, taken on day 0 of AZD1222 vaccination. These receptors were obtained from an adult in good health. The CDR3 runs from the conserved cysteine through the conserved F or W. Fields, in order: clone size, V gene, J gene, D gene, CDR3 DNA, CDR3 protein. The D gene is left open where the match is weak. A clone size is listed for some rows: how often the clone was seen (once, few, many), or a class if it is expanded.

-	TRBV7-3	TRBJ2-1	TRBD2	TGTGCCAGCAGCCTTGCCCCCAGCGGGGAGAGGTCTGAGCAGTTCTTC	CASSLAPSGERSEQFF
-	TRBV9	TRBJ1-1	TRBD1	TGTGCCAGCAGCGCCAGCCGGGACAGATTTACTGAAGCTTTCTTT	CASSASRDRFTEAFF
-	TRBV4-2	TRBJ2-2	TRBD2	TGTGCCAGCAGCCAAGAAGGGACTAGCGGGTGGGGGGAGCTGTTTTTT	CASSQEGTSGWGELFF
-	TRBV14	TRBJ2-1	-	TGTGCCAGCAGCCGACTTGGCGGTTCAAATGAGCAGTTCTTC	CASSRLGGSNEQFF
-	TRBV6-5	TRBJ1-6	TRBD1	TGTGCCAGCAGCCTAGAGGTGGGACAGCTCCTCCACTTT	CASSLEVGQLLHF
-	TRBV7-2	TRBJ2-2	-	TGTGCCAGCAGTCCATTGACAGTCAACACCGGGGAGCTGTTTTTT	CASSPLTVNTGELFF
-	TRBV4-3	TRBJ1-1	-	TGCGCCAGCAGCCAAGATAGGTGGGAAGAGGGCACTGAAGCTTTCTTT	CASSQDRWEEGTEAFF
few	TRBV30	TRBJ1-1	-	TGTGCCTGGAGTGTGTCGCGGGTCAGAGACACTGAAGCTTTCTTT	CAWSVSRVRDTEAFF
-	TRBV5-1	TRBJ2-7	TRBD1	TGCGCCAGCAGCCGCGGACAGGACGGATTATCCTACGAGCAGTACTTC	CASSRGQDGLSYEQYF
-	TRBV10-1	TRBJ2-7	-	TGCGCCAGCAGTGAGGGTTATAGCTCCTACGAGCAGTACTTC	CASSEGYSSYEQYF
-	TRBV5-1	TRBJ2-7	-	TGCGCCAGCATTCTGGAAACAGGGTTGACCCATTACGAGCAGTACTTC	CASILETGLTHYEQYF
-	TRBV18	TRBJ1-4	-	TGTGCCAGCTCACCCGAGTCAAATGAAAAACTGTTTTTT	CASSPESNEKLFF